The entry that follows covers one T cell receptor (beta chain) sequence. Its antigen is currently not known. It has no much larger one-base neighbor in the sample; base qualities were not kept. TCRbeta CDR3 regions were sequenced with the immunoSEQ Assay. After extraction, genomic DNA underwent amplification by bias-controlled multiplex PCR, followed by high-throughput sequencing. From the authors' description of their analysis: To quantify the absolute abundance of each unique TCRbeta CDR3 region, sequences were collapsed and filtered. T cell fraction was estimated by normalizing TCRbeta template counts to usable DNA, which was measured by amplifying reference genes present in all nucleated cells. Repertoire TCRs were annotated as SARS-CoV-2-specific when V gene, CDR3 amino acid sequence and J gene were exactly matched to a known reactive TCR set. The reference SARS-CoV-2 TCR set came from MIRA and was filtered for enrichment in COVID-19-positive ImmuneCODE repertoires, removing public or cross-reactive TCRs. Drawing on the MIRA antigens, annotated TCRs were analysed further at the level of specific ORF or position within ORF. Breadth was defined as annotated unique rearrangements over total unique productive rearrangements; depth was the summed frequency of those rearrangements. Two-sided Wilcoxon rank-sum tests were used to compare TCR breadth between groups. TCRdb took over this immuneACCESS table, retaining in-frame rearrangements with V and J assigned. Such tables are incomplete; in checked studies, under half of the missing clones stem from an unresolved V gene, and the remainder is unexplained. That table gives V, J and clone size, and the DNA gave D and trimming. In all, the sample holds about 350,000 clones, and roughly nine tenths of those were seen once. The ten largest clones represent 6.4% of the sample.

Based on the germline V gene, the CDR1 and CDR2 sequences are SGHAT and FQNNGV. The CDR3 starts with the cysteine, ends with the phenylalanine, and has 15 residues. Left in the record is the CDR3 DNA by itself, 45 bases read in frame from the first base. V is pruned by 5 bases and J by 0 bases, leaving 7 bases of the junction without a gene match. The sample's treatment or condition label is to be understood as: roughly 18 received Ad26.COV2.S at low or high dose, single or two shots; 5 received placebo; per-sample allocation not given. Repertoires of vaccine and placebo recipients were sequenced from samples collected on day 63 after the first injection. Cohort 1b enrolled about two dozen adults aged 18-55 years at a single site in Boston, USA, between 29 July and 7 August 2020. As a vaccine, Ad26.COV2.S was a replication-incompetent adenovirus type 26 vector that expressed a prefusion-stabilized SARS-CoV-2 spike protein derived from the original Wuhan strain.

The record originates from a study of Ad26.COV2.S vaccination and SARS-CoV-2 variants (dated by TCRdb to the early 2020s). As for the study more broadly: Donors in the vaccine arm were drawn from COV1001, a multicentre, randomized, double-blind, placebo-controlled phase I-IIa trial testing Ad26.COV2.S in healthy adults. The TCR-sequenced set comprised about 32 samples: some 20 Ad26.COV2.S vaccine recipients, 5 placebo recipients and 8 SARS-CoV-2 convalescent individuals. Blinding of investigators to trial group allocation was maintained during experiments and outcome assessment. Trial participants were randomized into five groups of five, in which low-dose or high-dose Ad26.COV2.S was given once or twice, or placebo was given on both occasions. The specificity and breadth of SARS-CoV-2-reactive T cell receptors after Ad26.COV2.S vaccination were assessed by TCRbeta repertoire sequencing. Ad26.COV2.S was administered intramuscularly at 5 x 10^10 or 1 x 10^11 viral particles, either as a single shot or as two shots given 56 days apart.

General conclusions and limits of the study: Comparable non-spike TCR breadth was observed between vaccine and placebo recipients, consistent with only spike being contained in the vaccine. Ad26.COV2.S recipients had higher spike-specific TCR breadth than placebo recipients (P = 0.0014). The authors noted that the TCR breadth and depth analyses may have underestimated total T cell responses. After vaccination, substantial breadth of spike-specific CD8+ and CD4+ T cell responses was reported. The study lacked the statistical power to compare responses across vaccine doses or regimens.

The receptor comes from a person aged 18 to 65 who received the Ad26.COV2.S COVID-19 vaccine or a placebo. Sequences were derived from peripheral blood, sampled in a trial of Ad26.COV2.S vaccine versus placebo. The rearranged chain carries TRBV11-2 and TRBJ2-7; the junction holds 7 bases that match TRBD2. The DNA sequence is as follows: TGTGCCAGCAGCCCTCAAGCGGGGCCCTCCTACGAGCAGTACTTC. This codes for CASSPQAGPSYEQYF. Outside the CDR3, residues come from the reference TRBV11-2 and TRBJ2-7 proteins, so the full variable domain is: EAGVAQSPRYKIIEKRQSVAFWCNPISGHATLYWYQQILGQGPKLLIQFQNNGVVDDSQLPKDRFSAERLKGVDSTLKIQPAKLEDSAVYLCASSPQAGPSYEQYFGPGTRLTVT.